Sequencing of this TCR beta chain was carried out in a study of blood T cell repertoires in COVID-19. Study background: Sources were T cells, B-cell-depleted T cells, or PBMCs; the material itself was cDNA or gDNA.

Per the original data handling: Reference gene primer amplification in the assay estimated nucleated cell counts. Using immunoSEQ multiplex PCR, the repertoire was profiled, and TCRdb retains in-frame clones only, with some absent. V, J and clone size are taken as reported in that table, and D and trimming were inferred from the DNA itself. The sample contains about 180,000 clones, roughly four fifths of which appear only once. This TCR was sampled from a woman between 70 and 85 years old with COVID-19, enrolled during active disease. The specimen was peripheral blood.

The CDR3 spells CSATGPGYTF. As DNA, the CDR3 is TGCAGTGCTACAGGGCCTGGCTACACCTTC. V and J are TRBV20-1 and TRBJ1-2, with D maybe TRBD1 (5 bases). The germline V and J ends were trimmed by 4 bases and 7 bases, with 7 bases remaining between them. The CDR3 loop spans 10 amino acids. In germline, CDR1 is DFQATT, CDR2 SNEGSKA (reference sequence).